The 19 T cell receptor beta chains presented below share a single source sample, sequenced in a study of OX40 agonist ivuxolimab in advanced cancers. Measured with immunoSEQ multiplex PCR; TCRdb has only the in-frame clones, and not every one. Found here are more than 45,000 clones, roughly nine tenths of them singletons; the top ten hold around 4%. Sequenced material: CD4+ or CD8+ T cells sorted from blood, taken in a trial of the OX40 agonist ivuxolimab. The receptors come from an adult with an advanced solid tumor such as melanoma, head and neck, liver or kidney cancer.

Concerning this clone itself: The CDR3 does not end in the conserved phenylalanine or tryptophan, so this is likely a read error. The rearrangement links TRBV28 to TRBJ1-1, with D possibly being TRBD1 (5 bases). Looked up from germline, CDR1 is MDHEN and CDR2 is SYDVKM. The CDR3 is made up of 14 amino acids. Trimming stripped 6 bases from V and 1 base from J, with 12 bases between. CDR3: CASRGEGKNTEAFV. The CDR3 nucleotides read TGTGCCAGCAGAGGGGAGGGGAAGAACACTGAAGCTTTCGTT.

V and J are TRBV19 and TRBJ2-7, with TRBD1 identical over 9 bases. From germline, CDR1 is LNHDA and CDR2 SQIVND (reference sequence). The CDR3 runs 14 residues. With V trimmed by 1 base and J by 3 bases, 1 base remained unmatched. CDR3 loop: CASSIGTGDYEQYF. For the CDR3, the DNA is TGTGCCAGTAGTATAGGGACAGGGGACTACGAGCAGTACTTC.

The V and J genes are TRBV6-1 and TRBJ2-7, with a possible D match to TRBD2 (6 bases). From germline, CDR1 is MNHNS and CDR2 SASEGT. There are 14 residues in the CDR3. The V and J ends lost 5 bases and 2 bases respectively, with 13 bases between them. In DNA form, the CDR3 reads TGTGCCAGCAGTTTGGAGGGTTTCGCCTACGAGCAGTACTTC. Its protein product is CASSLEGFAYEQYF.

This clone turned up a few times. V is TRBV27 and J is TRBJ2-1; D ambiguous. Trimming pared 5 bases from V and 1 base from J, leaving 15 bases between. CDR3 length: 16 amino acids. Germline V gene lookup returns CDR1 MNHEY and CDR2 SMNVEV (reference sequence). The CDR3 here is CASSTPLAASYNEQFF. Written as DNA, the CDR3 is TGTGCCAGCAGTACCCCGTTGGCAGCTTCCTACAATGAGCAGTTCTTC.

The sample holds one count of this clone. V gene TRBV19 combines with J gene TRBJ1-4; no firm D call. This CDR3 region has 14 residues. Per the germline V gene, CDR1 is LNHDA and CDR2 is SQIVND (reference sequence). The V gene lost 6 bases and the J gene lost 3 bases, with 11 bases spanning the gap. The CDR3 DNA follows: TGTGCCAGTAGGATCCCAGCCTCTAATGAAAAACTGTTTTTT. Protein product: CASRIPASNEKLFF.

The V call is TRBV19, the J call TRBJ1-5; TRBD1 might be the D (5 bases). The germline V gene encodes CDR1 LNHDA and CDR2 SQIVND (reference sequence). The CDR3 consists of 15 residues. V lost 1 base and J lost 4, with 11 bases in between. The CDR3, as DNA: TGTGCCAGTAGTATAGGTCCAGGGACTAATCAGCCCCAGCATTTT. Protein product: CASSIGPGTNQPQHF.

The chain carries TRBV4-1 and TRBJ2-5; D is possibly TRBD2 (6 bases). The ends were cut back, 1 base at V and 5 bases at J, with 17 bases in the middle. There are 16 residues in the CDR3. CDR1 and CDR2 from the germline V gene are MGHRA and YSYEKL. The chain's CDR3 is CASSQAVLAASETQYF. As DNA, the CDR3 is TGCGCCAGCAGCCAAGCCGTACTAGCAGCCAGTGAGACCCAGTACTTC.

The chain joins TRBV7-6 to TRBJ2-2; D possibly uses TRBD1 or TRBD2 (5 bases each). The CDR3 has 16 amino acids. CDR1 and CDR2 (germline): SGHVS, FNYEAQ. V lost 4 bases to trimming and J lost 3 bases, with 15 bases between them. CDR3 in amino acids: CASSSPGQGDTGELFF. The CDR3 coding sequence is TGTGCCAGCAGCTCCCCAGGGCAGGGAGACACCGGGGAGCTGTTTTTT.

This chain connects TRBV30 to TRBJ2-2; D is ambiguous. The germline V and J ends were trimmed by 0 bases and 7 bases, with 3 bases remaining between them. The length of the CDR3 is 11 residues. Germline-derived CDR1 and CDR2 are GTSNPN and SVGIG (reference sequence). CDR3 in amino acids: CAWSVIGELFF. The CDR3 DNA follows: TGTGCCTGGAGTGTAATCGGGGAGCTGTTTTTT.

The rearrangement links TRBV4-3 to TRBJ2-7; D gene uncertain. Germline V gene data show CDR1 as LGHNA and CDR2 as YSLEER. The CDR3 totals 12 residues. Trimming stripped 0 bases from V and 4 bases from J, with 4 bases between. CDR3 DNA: TGCGCCAGCAGCCAAGATGATTACGAGCAGTACTTC. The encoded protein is CASSQDDYEQYF.

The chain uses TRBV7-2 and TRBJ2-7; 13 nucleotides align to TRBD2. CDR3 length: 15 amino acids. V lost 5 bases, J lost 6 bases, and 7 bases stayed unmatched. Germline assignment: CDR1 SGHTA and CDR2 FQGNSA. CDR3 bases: TGTGCCAGCAGCACCTGGACTAGCGGGAGTAGCGAGCAGTACTTC. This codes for CASSTWTSGSSEQYF.

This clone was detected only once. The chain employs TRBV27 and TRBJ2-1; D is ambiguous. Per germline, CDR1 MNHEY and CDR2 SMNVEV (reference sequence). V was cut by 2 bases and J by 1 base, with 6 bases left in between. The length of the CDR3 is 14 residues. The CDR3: CASSLQDSYNEQFF. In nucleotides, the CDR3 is TGTGCCAGCAGTTTACAGGATTCCTACAATGAGCAGTTCTTC.

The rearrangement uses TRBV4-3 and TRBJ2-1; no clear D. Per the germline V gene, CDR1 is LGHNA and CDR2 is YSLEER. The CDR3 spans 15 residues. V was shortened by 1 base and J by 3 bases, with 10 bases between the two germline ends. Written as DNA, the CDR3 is TGCGCCAGCAGCCAAGGCGCGGAGAACTACAATGAGCAGTTCTTC. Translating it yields CASSQGAENYNEQFF.

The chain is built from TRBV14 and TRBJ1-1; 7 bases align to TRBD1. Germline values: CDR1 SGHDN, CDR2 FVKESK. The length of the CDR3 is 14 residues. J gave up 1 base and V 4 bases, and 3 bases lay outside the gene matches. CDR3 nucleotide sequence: TGTGCCAGCAGCCCTAGGACAGGGAACACTGAAGCTTTCTTT. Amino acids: CASSPRTGNTEAFF.

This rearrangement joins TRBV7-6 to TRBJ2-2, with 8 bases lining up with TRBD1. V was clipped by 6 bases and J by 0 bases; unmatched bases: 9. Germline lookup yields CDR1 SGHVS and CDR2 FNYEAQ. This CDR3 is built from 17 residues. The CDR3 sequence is CASSILPGGANTGELFF. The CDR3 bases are TGTGCCAGCAGTATACTACCAGGGGGCGCGAACACCGGGGAGCTGTTTTTT.

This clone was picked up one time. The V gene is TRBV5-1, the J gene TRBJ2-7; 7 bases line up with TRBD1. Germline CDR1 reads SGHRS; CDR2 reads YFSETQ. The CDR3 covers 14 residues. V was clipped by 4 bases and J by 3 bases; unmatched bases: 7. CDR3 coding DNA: TGCGCCAGCAGCAAAGCTCCAGGGGGCTACGAGCAGTACTTC. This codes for CASSKAPGGYEQYF.

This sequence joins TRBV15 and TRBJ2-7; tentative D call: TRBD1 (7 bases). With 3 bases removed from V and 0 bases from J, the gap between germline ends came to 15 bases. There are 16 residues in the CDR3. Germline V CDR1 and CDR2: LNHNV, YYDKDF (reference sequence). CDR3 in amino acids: CATSRRDRPDSYEQYF. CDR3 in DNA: TGTGCCACCAGCAGGCGGGACAGACCAGACTCCTACGAGCAGTACTTC.

CDR3 in amino acids: CASKGTGRSDQPQHF. The CDR3 DNA sequence: TGTGCCAGTAAAGGAACCGGGCGCTCAGACCAGCCCCAGCATTTT. The rearrangement joins TRBV19 to TRBJ1-5; no clear D. The length of the CDR3 is 15 residues. Trimming cost V 7 bases and J 7 bases, with 20 bases left between them. Germline assignment: CDR1 LNHDA and CDR2 SQIVND (reference sequence).

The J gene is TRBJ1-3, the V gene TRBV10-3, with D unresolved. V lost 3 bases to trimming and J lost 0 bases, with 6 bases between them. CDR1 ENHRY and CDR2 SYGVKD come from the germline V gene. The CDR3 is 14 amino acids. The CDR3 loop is CAISDDGSGNTIYF. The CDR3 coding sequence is TGTGCCATCAGTGACGATGGCTCTGGAAACACCATATATTTT.